This note documents a single T cell receptor beta chain sequence. Its target is unknown. The CDR3 has 12 residues. Germline CDR1 and CDR2: LNHDA and SQIVND (reference sequence). The V gene lost 1 base and the J gene lost 6 bases, with 6 bases spanning the gap. Genomic DNA acted as the template from which TCR beta VDJ combination and CDR3 sequence profiling were carried out. TCRdb reprocessed the reads with MiXCR, giving one entry per CDR3 protein. The sample includes 150,000 or so distinct CDR3 sequences, 45% to 50% of them seen just once. This specimen belongs to a study of CD8+CD57+ T cells in acquired aplastic anemia. Study at large: Mean yield of DNA from sorted CD4+ and CD8+ cells was roughly 3.4 ug. The study's findings and limits: Roughly 30 CD8+ CDR3 sequences occurred in both the patients and the controls.

Only patients with CD8+CD57+ cell expansion on flow cytometry were chosen for sequencing. In all patients, the disease was severe acquired aplastic anemia. No therapy was given to patients before blood sampling. This sequence joins TRBV19 and TRBJ1-2; D is undetermined. The receptor's source is a human donor with aplastic anemia. Sequencing used sorted CD4+, CD8+, or CD8+CD57+ T cells (not recorded which) from PBMCs. The CDR3 nucleotides read TGTGCCAGTAGTATAGCGGTAAATGGCTACACCTTC. It yields the protein CASSIAVNGYTF.